Listed below are T cell receptor beta chains from one sample, sequenced in a study of breast tumors, draining lymph nodes, adjacent tissues. TCRdb itself ran the multiplex PCR reads through MiXCR, one entry per CDR3 protein. The sample records more than 15,000 distinct CDR3 sequences, under 70% being singletons. Sequencing used tumor-adjacent breast tissue. The receptors were sampled from a female donor with breast cancer. Some clones in this sample may be carry-over from other donors' samples. CDR3s leave out the opening cysteine and the closing phenylalanine or tryptophan. The order of the fields is CDR3 protein, V gene, J gene, D gene. A D gene is named only where the DNA matches it firmly.

CDR3aa: SARPLNREIDTQY
v_gene: TRBV20-1
j_gene: TRBJ2-3
d_gene: -

CDR3aa: ATSAGRDYNEQF
v_gene: TRBV24-1
j_gene: TRBJ2-1
d_gene: TRBD2

CDR3aa: ASTTAAGVFGELF
v_gene: TRBV12-3/TRBV12-4
j_gene: TRBJ2-2
d_gene: TRBD2

CDR3aa: ASSSPDLGTDTQY
v_gene: TRBV5-1
j_gene: TRBJ2-3
d_gene: -

CDR3aa: ASIGSATVTQY
v_gene: TRBV6-1
j_gene: TRBJ2-3
d_gene: -

CDR3aa: ASGGWTSNEQY
v_gene: TRBV6-2/TRBV6-3
j_gene: TRBJ2-7
d_gene: TRBD2

CDR3aa: ASSGTGSDNEKLF
v_gene: TRBV5-1
j_gene: TRBJ1-4
d_gene: -

CDR3aa: ASSQGLAGGRDEQF
v_gene: TRBV4-3
j_gene: TRBJ2-1
d_gene: TRBD2

CDR3aa: ASSFLGQRAEAF
v_gene: TRBV2
j_gene: TRBJ1-1
d_gene: -

CDR3aa: ASSSGETQY
v_gene: TRBV19
j_gene: TRBJ2-5
d_gene: -

CDR3aa: ASSFTGARGYT
v_gene: TRBV11-2
j_gene: TRBJ1-2
d_gene: TRBD1

CDR3aa: AISGTTRQETQY
v_gene: TRBV10-3
j_gene: TRBJ2-5
d_gene: -

CDR3aa: ASSLGLAGGPAGPDTQY
v_gene: TRBV5-1
j_gene: TRBJ2-3
d_gene: TRBD2

CDR3aa: ASSSTGSYNSPLH
v_gene: TRBV19
j_gene: TRBJ1-6
d_gene: -

CDR3aa: ASSLAALKGDTQY
v_gene: TRBV7-9
j_gene: TRBJ2-3
d_gene: -

CDR3aa: ASSVAGTGGRYGYT
v_gene: TRBV9
j_gene: TRBJ1-2
d_gene: TRBD1

CDR3aa: AISEYGRGKNGYT
v_gene: TRBV10-3
j_gene: TRBJ1-2
d_gene: -

CDR3aa: AISGQGAGNTIY
v_gene: TRBV10-3
j_gene: TRBJ1-3
d_gene: TRBD1

CDR3aa: ASSSNRGREPLH
v_gene: TRBV7-2
j_gene: TRBJ1-6
d_gene: TRBD1

CDR3aa: SAREGGVGEQY
v_gene: TRBV20-1
j_gene: TRBJ2-7
d_gene: -

CDR3aa: ASSLELAEALRTQY
v_gene: TRBV7-6
j_gene: TRBJ2-5
d_gene: TRBD2

CDR3aa: ASSKAGGAGQPQH
v_gene: TRBV9
j_gene: TRBJ1-5
d_gene: -

CDR3aa: ASSQQGWELF
v_gene: TRBV14
j_gene: TRBJ2-2
d_gene: -

CDR3aa: ATSEQGGSWETQY
v_gene: TRBV9
j_gene: TRBJ2-5
d_gene: -

CDR3aa: ASSRGTDGYT
v_gene: TRBV27
j_gene: TRBJ1-2
d_gene: TRBD1

CDR3aa: ASSYRVNYGYT
v_gene: TRBV6-5
j_gene: TRBJ1-2
d_gene: -

CDR3aa: ASSPLGTSGLGGQF
v_gene: TRBV6-5
j_gene: TRBJ2-1
d_gene: TRBD2

CDR3aa: SASTAGLEKLF
v_gene: TRBV29-1
j_gene: TRBJ1-4
d_gene: -

CDR3aa: ASSTDNSYDQY
v_gene: TRBV5-1
j_gene: TRBJ2-7
d_gene: -

CDR3aa: ASSYQGGGYT
v_gene: TRBV5-1
j_gene: TRBJ1-2
d_gene: TRBD1

CDR3aa: ATSASPGVEQF
v_gene: TRBV24-1
j_gene: TRBJ2-1
d_gene: -

CDR3aa: ASSSRDGASDGQY
v_gene: TRBV7-2
j_gene: TRBJ2-5
d_gene: -

CDR3aa: ASSHTPPGQSNQPQH
v_gene: TRBV6-6
j_gene: TRBJ1-5
d_gene: -

CDR3aa: SVGGNYGYT
v_gene: TRBV29-1
j_gene: TRBJ1-2
d_gene: -

CDR3aa: ASSPWTEGSEQF
v_gene: TRBV6-5
j_gene: TRBJ2-1
d_gene: -

CDR3aa: ASSAGQSLGGYT
v_gene: TRBV9
j_gene: TRBJ1-2
d_gene: TRBD1

CDR3aa: SVEVSTGGTEAF
v_gene: TRBV29-1
j_gene: TRBJ1-1
d_gene: TRBD1

CDR3aa: SVARQPDQPQH
v_gene: TRBV29-1
j_gene: TRBJ1-5
d_gene: -

CDR3aa: ASNLPGGISPLH
v_gene: TRBV12-3/TRBV12-4
j_gene: TRBJ1-6
d_gene: -

CDR3aa: SARGLAGVNEQF
v_gene: TRBV20-1
j_gene: TRBJ2-1
d_gene: TRBD2

CDR3aa: ASSLSGAHYGYT
v_gene: TRBV7-6
j_gene: TRBJ1-2
d_gene: -

CDR3aa: SARAGTEQF
v_gene: TRBV20-1
j_gene: TRBJ2-1
d_gene: -

CDR3aa: ASSLLGLETQY
v_gene: TRBV12-3/TRBV12-4
j_gene: TRBJ2-5
d_gene: -

CDR3aa: ASSMSAGLGQPQH
v_gene: TRBV7-2
j_gene: TRBJ1-5
d_gene: -

CDR3aa: SARTDPAGYT
v_gene: TRBV20-1
j_gene: TRBJ1-2
d_gene: -